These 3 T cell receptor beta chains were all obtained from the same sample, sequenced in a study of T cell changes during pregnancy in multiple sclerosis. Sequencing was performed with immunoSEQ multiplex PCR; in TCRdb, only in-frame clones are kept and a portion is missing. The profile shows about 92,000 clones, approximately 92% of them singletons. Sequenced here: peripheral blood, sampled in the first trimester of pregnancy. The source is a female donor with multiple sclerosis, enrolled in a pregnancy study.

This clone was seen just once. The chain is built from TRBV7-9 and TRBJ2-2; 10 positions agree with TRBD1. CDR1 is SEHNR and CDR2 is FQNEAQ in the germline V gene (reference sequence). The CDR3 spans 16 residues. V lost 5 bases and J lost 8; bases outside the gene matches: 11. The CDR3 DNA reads TGTGCCAGCAGCCCGGTGGGACAGGGGACTCAGGGGGAGCTGTTTTTT. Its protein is CASSPVGQGTQGELFF.

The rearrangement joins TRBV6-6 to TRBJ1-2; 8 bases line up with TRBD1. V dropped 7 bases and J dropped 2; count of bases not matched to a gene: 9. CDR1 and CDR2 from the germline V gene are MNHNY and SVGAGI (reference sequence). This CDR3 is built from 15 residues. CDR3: CASTTKDRDNYGYTF. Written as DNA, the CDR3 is TGTGCCAGCACAACAAAGGACAGGGACAACTATGGCTACACCTTC.

The CDR3 DNA is TGTGCCAGCTCACCACTCCGCAGGGCTGGAGACACTGAAGCTTTCTTT. Translated, it gives CASSPLRRAGDTEAFF. V usage is TRBV18 and J usage is TRBJ1-1; possible D gene TRBD1, 5 bases. The CDR3 totals 16 residues. CDR1 KGHSH and CDR2 LQKENI come from the germline V gene. The V and J ends lost 1 base and 3 bases respectively, with 15 bases between them.